A selection of T cell receptor beta chains follows, all from one sample in a study of blood T cell repertoires in COVID-19. Assay: immunoSEQ multiplex PCR; the TCRdb copy retains only in-frame clones and omits some. Of around 400,000 clones in the sample, about 90% were seen once. Sequencing used peripheral blood. The receptors originated from a woman aged 60 to 75 with COVID-19, enrolled during active disease. The CDR3 runs from the conserved cysteine through the conserved F or W. A D gene is named only where the DNA matches it firmly. Not all rows give a size; the values are once, few, many and, for expanded clones, a class.

length	D	size	V	J	DNA	CDR3
15	TRBD2	NA	TRBV7-3	TRBJ2-3	TGTGCCAGCAGCTTAAATCTGGGACTAGCGGATACGCAGTATTTT	CASSLNLGLADTQYF
12	NA	NA	TRBV2	TRBJ2-5	TGTGCCAGCAGTTACAGGCAAGAGACCCAGTACTTC	CASSYRQETQYF
16	TRBD1	NA	TRBV24-1	TRBJ2-1	TGTGCCACCAGTGATTTCGGACAGGGAAAGGACAATGAGCAGTTCTTC	CATSDFGQGKDNEQFF
13	TRBD1	NA	TRBV28	TRBJ2-7	TGTGCCAGCAGCCTGGACAGGGCCCTGGAGCAGTACTTC	CASSLDRALEQYF
18	TRBD2	NA	TRBV10-2	TRBJ2-7	TGCGCCAGCAGTGAGGAACTAGCGGGGGCCATGTTCTCCTACGAGCAGTACTTC	CASSEELAGAMFSYEQYF
12	NA	NA	TRBV19	TRBJ1-2	TGTGCCAGTAGTGACGGGTTCTATGGCTACACCTTC	CASSDGFYGYTF
13	NA	NA	TRBV29-1	TRBJ1-1	TGCAGCGCCCTTCCCGGGTTCAACACTGAAGCTTTCTTT	CSALPGFNTEAFF
16	NA	NA	TRBV28	TRBJ1-5	TGTGCCAGCAGTACCGCGGAGACAGGTCGGCCCCAGCCCCAGCATTTT	CASSTAETGRPQPQHF
19	TRBD1	NA	TRBV5-1	TRBJ2-5	TGCGCCAGCAGCTTTAGGCCTGGGACAGGTGGGTCCAAGCAAGAGACCCAGTACTTC	CASSFRPGTGGSKQETQYF
15	NA	once	TRBV5-5	TRBJ1-1	TGTGCCAGCAGCTTGGAGCGAAATCGGGGAACTGAAGCTTTCTTT	CASSLERNRGTEAFF
15	NA	NA	TRBV6-4	TRBJ1-5	TGTGCCAGCAGTGAAGTTTTTACGAGGGATCAGCCCCAGCATTTT	CASSEVFTRDQPQHF
15	TRBD1	NA	TRBV11-2	TRBJ2-5	TGTGCCAGCAGCCCCTGGACAGGGGGCGCGGAGACCCAGTACTTC	CASSPWTGGAETQYF
16	TRBD2	NA	TRBV3-1/TRBV3-2	TRBJ2-2	TGTGCCAGCAGCCAAGTTAGCGGGGGGAACACCGGGGAGCTGTTTTTT	CASSQVSGGNTGELFF
12	NA	NA	TRBV19	TRBJ1-2	TGTGCCAGTGGGGACTATTACTATGGCTACACCTTC	CASGDYYYGYTF
13	NA	NA	TRBV2	TRBJ1-2	TGTGCCAGCAGCGCCAGGAGGGTCTATGGCTACACCTTC	CASSARRVYGYTF
16	TRBD2	NA	TRBV7-6	TRBJ2-5	TGTGCCAGCAGCCCGGTAGCGGGGACATCGGATGAGACCCAGTACTTC	CASSPVAGTSDETQYF